This T cell receptor (beta chain) was sequenced for a study of shared T cell receptors in the human thymus. Germline V gene data show CDR1 as SGHAT and CDR2 as FQNNGV. This CDR3 is built from 17 residues. Trimming removed 5 bases at V and 0 bases at J, with 16 bases between. Profiled with immunoSEQ multiplex PCR; TCRdb holds only in-frame clones, not every one. The table lists 720,000 or so clones, 70% to 90% of them singletons. These data also formed part of another study, on human thymus T cells. That study adds: During corrective heart surgery, resections were taken, and the thymus tissue came from them. Related research described strongly overlapping thymic repertoires in unrelated people.

This chain uses TRBV11-2 with TRBJ2-2; D may be TRBD1 (6 bases). Material for sequencing was thymocytes. This TCR was recovered from a girl under three years old with a congenital heart defect. The CDR3 coding sequence is TGTGCCAGCAGCAACATAACCGGGACAACGAACACCGGGGAGCTGTTTTTT. Its translation is CASSNITGTTNTGELFF.